This T cell receptor (beta chain) was sequenced for a study of monozygotic twins with inflammatory bowel disease. With the 5' RACE reads reprocessed, TCRdb shows one record per CDR3 protein and no DNA. Here the sample table reports around 450,000 distinct CDR3 sequences. Whole blood without T cell sorting served as the source of isolated total RNA. Study findings and constraints: Evidence failed to back one strong IBD-linked signal or clonotype.

Comments on this clonotype: Its antigen is still unknown.

This sequence was found in a human donor with ulcerative colitis or Crohn's disease, or a healthy co-twin of an affected twin (not recorded which). Material for sequencing was blood.

The CDR3 spells CSAGSGVQFDNEQFF. The chain couples TRBV20-1 to TRBJ2-1. The CDR3 extends over 15 amino acids. Germline values: CDR1 DFQATT, CDR2 SNEGSKA (reference sequence).